The 20 T cell receptor beta chains presented below share a single source sample, sequenced in a study of T cell responses to AZD1222 COVID-19 vaccine. Clones were read by immunoSEQ multiplex PCR, and TCRdb kept only the in-frame ones, dropping some. The table lists some 130,000 clones, approximately 90% of them singletons. The material sequenced was peripheral blood, taken on day 0 of AZD1222 vaccination. The receptors here all came from an adult in good health.

This CDR3 is CASSLQGAGNEQFF. The CDR3, as DNA: TGTGCCAGCAGCTTACAGGGGGCAGGTAATGAGCAGTTCTTC. The genes are TRBV11-1 and TRBJ2-1; 8 bases are shared with TRBD1. Germline lookup yields CDR1 SGHAT and CDR2 FQDESV (reference sequence). The trim removed 2 bases at V and 7 bases at J, leaving 4 bases unmatched. CDR3 length equals 14 residues.

This sequence joins TRBV10-1 and TRBJ2-7; maybe TRBD2 (5 bases). Germline CDR1 WNHNN, CDR2 SYGVQD (reference sequence). The CDR3 contains 14 residues. V shed 5 bases and J shed 5 bases, with 16 bases lying between them. The CDR3 DNA sequence: TGCGCCAGCAGTACGTCCGGTTCGGGAAACGAGCAGTACTTC. It yields the protein CASSTSGSGNEQYF.

The count of this clone is one. CDR3 DNA: TGTGCCAGTAGTATACAGGGGATAAATAATTCACCCCTCCACTTT. Its protein product is CASSIQGINNSPLHF. The genes are TRBV19 and TRBJ1-6; a possible D gene is TRBD1 (6 bases). CDR1 and CDR2 from the germline V gene are LNHDA and SQIVND (reference sequence). V shed 2 bases and J shed 5 bases, with 10 bases lying between them. This CDR3 spans 15 amino acids.

This sequence joins TRBV12-3 or TRBV12-4 and TRBJ1-1, with 10 nucleotides matching TRBD1. Unmatched junction bases numbered 7, after V lost 8 bases and J lost 7 bases. This CDR3 is 13 amino acids long. The chain's CDR3 is CASSGDRGDEAFF. CDR3 coding DNA: TGTGCCAGCTCCGGGGACAGGGGCGATGAAGCTTTCTTT.

With respect to this clone: In this CDR3 the conserved last residue, phenylalanine or tryptophan, is missing, so a read error is likely. Because the CDR3's place on the DNA is in doubt, the DNA is left out and the CDR3 is given as listed by TCRdb. The chain uses TRBV7-2 and TRBJ1-2; TRBD1, as called in the table, went unchecked against the DNA. Germline CDR1 is SGHTA and CDR2 is FQGNSA. The CDR3 spans 16 amino acids, including both terminal residues. The CDR3 loop reads CASSLEMARWGAGIET.

The V gene is TRBV2, the J gene TRBJ2-1, with 7 bases fitting TRBD2. Germline values: CDR1 SNHLY, CDR2 FYNNEI. Trimming cost V 2 bases and J 9 bases; bases outside gene matches: 4. The CDR3 length is 13 residues. The CDR3 coding sequence is TGTGCCAGCAGTGAAAACCGCGGGGGTGAGCAGTTCTTC. Translation: CASSENRGGEQFF. The whole variable domain, filled in from reference TRBV2 and TRBJ2-1, reads EPEVTQTPSHQVTQMGQEVILRCVPISNHLYFYWYRQILGQKVEFLVSFYNNEISEKSEIFDDQFSVERPDGSNFTLKIRSTKLEDSAMYFCASSENRGGEQFFGPGTRLTVL.

The chain joins TRBV19 to TRBJ2-2; 9 bases match TRBD2. CDR1 is LNHDA and CDR2 is SQIVND in the germline V gene (reference sequence). This CDR3 is built from 15 residues. J lost 5 bases, V lost 3 bases, and 4 bases had no gene match. The CDR3 region is CASSMGLAVTGELFF. The CDR3 region has the DNA TGTGCCAGTAGTATGGGACTAGCTGTAACCGGGGAGCTGTTTTTT.

This clone was observed a handful of times. The genes are TRBV9 and TRBJ1-5; TRBD1 matches at 9 bases. The CDR3 runs to 15 residues. Germline CDR1 and CDR2: SGDLS and YYNGEE. The V and J ends lost 5 bases and 3 bases, in that order; junction bases with no gene match: 6. The CDR3 reads CASSDTGGLNQPQHF. The CDR3 DNA is TGTGCCAGCAGTGACACAGGGGGCCTCAATCAGCCCCAGCATTTT.

This sequence joins TRBV7-2 and TRBJ2-2, with D possibly matching TRBD2 (6 bases). Per the germline V gene, CDR1 is SGHTA and CDR2 is FQGNSA. The length of the CDR3 is 16 residues. Trimming removed 1 base at V and 0 bases at J, with 9 bases between. In DNA form, the CDR3 reads TGTGCCAGCAGCTTAGAAGGGACTCCGAACACCGGGGAGCTGTTTTTT. Translated, it gives CASSLEGTPNTGELFF.

The rearrangement joins TRBV7-3 to TRBJ2-7, with D maybe TRBD1 (6 bases). The CDR3 is made up of 14 amino acids. V was shortened by 8 bases and J by 2 bases, with 16 bases between the two germline ends. Germline loops: CDR1 SGHTA, CDR2 FQGTGA. The CDR3 region is CASSRGAGTYEQYF. As DNA, the CDR3 is TGTGCCAGCTCCAGGGGAGCAGGGACCTACGAGCAGTACTTC.

V and J are TRBV27 and TRBJ1-2, with D uncertain. The CDR3 covers 14 residues. Trimming removed 9 bases at V and 2 bases at J, with 16 bases between. CDR1 and CDR2 (germline): MNHEY, SMNVEV (reference sequence). CDR3 sequence: CASAVTNPNYGYTF. As DNA, the CDR3 is TGTGCCAGTGCTGTGACAAACCCAAACTATGGCTACACCTTC.

This clone appeared once. This chain joins TRBV18 and TRBJ1-5; D may be TRBD1 (6 bases). Per the germline V gene, CDR1 is KGHSH and CDR2 is LQKENI. CDR3 size: 16 residues. Trimming removed 1 base from V and 6 bases from J, with 16 bases in between. The CDR3 loop reads CASSPRGRGAVQPQHF. The CDR3 nucleotides read TGTGCCAGCTCACCACGCGGCAGGGGAGCGGTTCAGCCCCAGCATTTT.

CDR3 residues: CASSLDLKTGAHYEQYF. DNA for the CDR3: TGTGCCAGCAGCTTAGATCTAAAAACAGGGGCCCACTACGAGCAGTACTTC. The rearrangement uses TRBV11-2 and TRBJ2-7, with 7 bases lining up with TRBD1. Trimming at V came to 0 bases and at J to 3 bases, leaving 11 bases not matched to a gene. CDR3 length equals 17 residues. The germline gives CDR1 SGHAT, CDR2 FQNNGV.

CDR3: CASRGLAGSNEQFF. The CDR3, as DNA: TGCGCCAGCAGAGGACTAGCGGGGAGTAATGAGCAGTTCTTC. This chain links TRBV5-1 with TRBJ2-1; 12 positions match TRBD2. The germline V gene has CDR1 SGHRS and CDR2 YFSETQ. CDR3 length equals 14 residues. With V trimmed by 5 bases and J by 7 bases, 4 bases remained unmatched.

The chain links TRBV18 to TRBJ1-1; D call uncertain. The CDR3 is 14 amino acids. In germline, CDR1 is KGHSH, CDR2 LQKENI. Trimming shortened V by 3 bases and J by 0 bases, and 8 bases separated the two germline ends. The CDR3 DNA reads TGTGCCAGCTCACCTCCCATCATGAACACTGAAGCTTTCTTT. It is translated as CASSPPIMNTEAFF. The whole variable domain, filled in from reference TRBV18 and TRBJ1-1, reads NAGVMQNPRHLVRRRGQEARLRCSPMKGHSHVYWYRQLPEEGLKFMVYLQKENIIDESGMPKERFSAEFPKEGPSILRIQQVVRGDSAAYFCASSPPIMNTEAFFGQGTRLTVV.

The chain carries TRBV29-1 and TRBJ2-2; no clear D. The CDR3 totals 13 residues. The V end lost 3 bases, the J end lost 1 base, and 6 bases lay between the germline ends. Germline V gene sequence: CDR1 SQVTM, CDR2 ANQGSEA. The CDR3 DNA is TGCAGCGTTGATGGTCAGAACACCGGGGAGCTGTTTTTT. Protein: CSVDGQNTGELFF.

This chain joins TRBV7-9 and TRBJ1-5; no clear D gene. CDR3 size: 11 residues. Germline V gene sequence: CDR1 SEHNR, CDR2 FQNEAQ (reference sequence). V shed 9 bases and J shed 1 base, with 4 bases lying between them. The CDR3 coding sequence is TGTGCCAGTGGGAGCAATCAGCCCCAGCATTTT. Protein product: CASGSNQPQHF.

The chain links TRBV29-1 to TRBJ1-1; 7 nucleotides line up with TRBD1. Trimming cost V 8 bases and J 5 bases; bases outside gene matches: 20. In germline, CDR1 is SQVTM, CDR2 ANQGSEA. The CDR3 has 16 amino acids. This CDR3 reads CSTRVSAGGIWTEAFF. DNA for the CDR3: TGCAGCACACGAGTGAGTGCAGGGGGGATCTGGACTGAAGCTTTCTTT.

The genes are TRBV24-1 and TRBJ1-5, with 7 bases matching TRBD1. Germline V gives CDR1 KGHDR, CDR2 SFDVKD. This CDR3 has 15 residues. With V trimmed by 2 bases and J by 7 bases, 7 bases remained unmatched. CDR3 in amino acids: CATSDSTGVEQPQHF. For the CDR3, the DNA is TGTGCCACCAGTGATTCTACAGGGGTGGAACAGCCCCAGCATTTT.

The chain links TRBV5-8 to TRBJ1-4, with a possible D match to TRBD1 (5 bases). Per germline, CDR1 SGHTS and CDR2 YDEGEE. The CDR3 has 15 residues. V was pared by 1 base and J by 3 bases, with 10 bases between. CDR3 nucleotides: TGTGCCAGCAGCTTGTTGGTGGGGGCTAATGAAAAACTGTTTTTT. It translates to CASSLLVGANEKLFF.